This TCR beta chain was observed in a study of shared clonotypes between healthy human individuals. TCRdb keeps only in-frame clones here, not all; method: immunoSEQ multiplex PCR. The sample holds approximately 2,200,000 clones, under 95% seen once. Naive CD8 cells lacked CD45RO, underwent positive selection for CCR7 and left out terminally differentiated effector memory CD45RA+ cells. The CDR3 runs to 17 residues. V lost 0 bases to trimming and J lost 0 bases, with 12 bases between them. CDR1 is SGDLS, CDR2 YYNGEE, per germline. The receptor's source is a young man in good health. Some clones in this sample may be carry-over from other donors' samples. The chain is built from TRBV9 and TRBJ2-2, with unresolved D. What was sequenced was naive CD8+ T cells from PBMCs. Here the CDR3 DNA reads TGTGCCAGCAGCGTAGTCGTTGGAGCCGCGAACACCGGGGAGCTGTTTTTT. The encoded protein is CASSVVVGAANTGELFF.